Sequencing of this TCR beta chain was carried out in a study of Graves' ophthalmopathy and Graves' hyperthyroidism. The CDR3 runs to 15 residues. Germline V CDR1 and CDR2: LNHDA, SQIVND (reference sequence). V lost 4 bases, J lost 1 base, and 13 bases lay in between. The authors amplified TCR beta CDR3 regions, and they did so from RNA transcripts for repertoire sequencing. RT-PCR in the first round used HTBI primers; a second-round multiplex PCR followed. MiXCR, applied by TCRdb to the multiplex PCR reads, yields one record per CDR3 protein. The table has a few hundred thousand distinct CDR3 sequences, 15% seen once. Overall study results and limits: In predicting ophthalmopathy progression, the model reached about 69% sensitivity and approximately 72% specificity.

This clonotype appeared many times. The antigen is undetermined. Hyperthyroidism is called stable when no ophthalmopathy develops within 18 months of follow-up. PBMCs were density-gradient isolated from roughly 10 ml fresh blood. The sequence derives from a woman aged 18-30 years with stable Graves' hyperthyroidism. Source material: peripheral blood. The chain recombines TRBV19 with TRBJ1-1; weak D call: TRBD1 (6 bases). CDR3: CASSTPDSKNTEAFF. The CDR3 nucleotides read TGTGCCAGTAGTACCCCGGACAGTAAGAACACTGAAGCTTTCTTT.